This T cell receptor beta chain was sequenced for a study of vaccination effects on CD4 cells after COVID-19. At the level of the study: Of the BNT162b2 and mRNA-1273 vaccines, participants received two doses of one or the other. Broader study findings: The study found marked clonal contraction of infection- and vaccine-induced clones late after vaccination. The study had few convalescent patients and no early post-infection timepoints.

Having been cultured for ten to eleven days, the cells underwent CD4+ T cell isolation. On both days 3 and 7, half of the culture medium was replaced with IL-2 medium. Some clones are missing from TCRdb's copy, which holds only in-frame ones; the method was immunoSEQ multiplex PCR. The table shows some 39,000 clones, with roughly 82% occurring only once. CDR3 size: 16 residues. CDR1 is SGDLS, CDR2 YYNGEE, per germline. With 1 base removed from V and 0 bases from J, the gap between germline ends came to 10 bases. Notes on this clone: Antigen unknown.

The sample consisted of CD4+ T cells from PBMCs cultured without peptide, taken before COVID-19 vaccination. V usage is TRBV9 and J usage is TRBJ2-2; D gene ambiguous. This receptor was obtained from a human donor who received a COVID-19 vaccine. The CDR3 nucleotides are TGTGCCAGCAGCGTATTTCCGACACCGAACACCGGGGAGCTGTTTTTT. This sequence encodes CASSVFPTPNTGELFF. Based on the CDR3 plus reference TRBV9 and TRBJ2-2, the full variable domain is DSGVTQTPKHLITATGQRVTLRCSPRSGDLSVYWYQQSLDQGLQFLIQYYNGEERAKGNILERFSAQQFPDLHSELNLSSLELGDSALYFCASSVFPTPNTGELFFGEGSRLTVL.